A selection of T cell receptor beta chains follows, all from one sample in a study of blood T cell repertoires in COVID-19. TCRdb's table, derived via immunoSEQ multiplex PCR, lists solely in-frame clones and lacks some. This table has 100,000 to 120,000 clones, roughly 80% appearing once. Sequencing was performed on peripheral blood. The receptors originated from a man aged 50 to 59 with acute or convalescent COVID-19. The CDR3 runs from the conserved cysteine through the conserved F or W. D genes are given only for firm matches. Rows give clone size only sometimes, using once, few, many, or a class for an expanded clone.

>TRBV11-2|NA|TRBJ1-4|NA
TGTGCCAGCAGCTTAGGACTCGAAACTAATGAAAAACTGTTTTTT
CASSLGLETNEKLFF
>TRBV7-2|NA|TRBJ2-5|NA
TGTGCCAGCAGCCGTAGGTGGGGGGTCACAGAGACCCAGTACTTC
CASSRRWGVTETQYF
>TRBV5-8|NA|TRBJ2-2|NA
TGTGCCAGCAGCTTCATAGGCCCGAGGGCCGGGGAGCTGTTTTTT
CASSFIGPRAGELFF
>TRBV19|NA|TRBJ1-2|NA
TGTGCCAGTAGTGAGAGCCGCTTCTATGGCTACACCTTC
CASSESRFYGYTF
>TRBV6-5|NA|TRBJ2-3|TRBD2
TGTGCCAGCAGTTATGGAGCGGGGCCTAGCACAGATACGCAGTATTTT
CASSYGAGPSTDTQYF
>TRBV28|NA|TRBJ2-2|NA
TGTGCCAGCGTACCAGGAAGGTGGGGGAGGCCCAACACCGGGGAGCTGTTTTTT
CASVPGRWGRPNTGELFF
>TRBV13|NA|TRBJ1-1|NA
TGTGCCAGCAGCCCCCAGACAGAGAACACTGAAGCTTTCTTT
CASSPQTENTEAFF
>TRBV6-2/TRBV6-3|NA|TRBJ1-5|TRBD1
TGTGCCAGCAGTTCCGGACAGGGCGGACAGCCCCAGCATTTT
CASSSGQGGQPQHF
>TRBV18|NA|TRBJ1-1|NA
TGTGCCAGCTCGTTCCGGACAGAATGGAACACTGAAGCTTTCTTT
CASSFRTEWNTEAFF
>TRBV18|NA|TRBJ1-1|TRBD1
TGTGCCAGCTCACGACAGGGCGATCTTTCGGCTGAAGCTTTCTTT
CASSRQGDLSAEAFF
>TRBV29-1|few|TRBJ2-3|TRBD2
TGCAGCGGTGGGACTAGCGGGGGGGCTGGTACGCAGTATTTT
CSGGTSGGAGTQYF
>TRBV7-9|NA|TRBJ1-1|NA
TGTGCCAGCAGCTGGCCCGGGATGACTGAAGCTTTCTTT
CASSWPGMTEAFF
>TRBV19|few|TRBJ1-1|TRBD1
TGTGCCAGTAGTATAGGCCCCTGGGGCAGGGGGCCTGAAGCTTTCTTT
CASSIGPWGRGPEAFF
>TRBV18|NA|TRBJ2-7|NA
TGTGCCAGCTCACCGGGGCAGGGCACCTACGAGCAGTACTTC
CASSPGQGTYEQYF
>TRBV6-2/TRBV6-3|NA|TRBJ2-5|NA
TGTGCCAGCAGTTACGTCGGGGGCCAAGAGACCCAGTACTTC
CASSYVGGQETQYF
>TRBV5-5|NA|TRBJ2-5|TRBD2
TGTGCCAGCAGCCCCCCGTTGGCGGGGGGAGGTGAGACCCAGTACTTC
CASSPPLAGGGETQYF
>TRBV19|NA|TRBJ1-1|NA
TGTGCCACCAGAGGTGTAGCAAAGAACACTGAAGCTTTCTTT
CATRGVAKNTEAFF
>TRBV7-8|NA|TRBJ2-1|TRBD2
TGTGCCAGCAGCTCCACTATGGGTCGGGGGGGCGGTGAGCAGTTCTTC
CASSSTMGRGGGEQFF
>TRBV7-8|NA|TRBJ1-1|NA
TGTGCCAGCAGGCCGGGGAGGTGGGCGCGGGCCACGAACACTGAAGCTTTCTTT
CASRPGRWARATNTEAFF